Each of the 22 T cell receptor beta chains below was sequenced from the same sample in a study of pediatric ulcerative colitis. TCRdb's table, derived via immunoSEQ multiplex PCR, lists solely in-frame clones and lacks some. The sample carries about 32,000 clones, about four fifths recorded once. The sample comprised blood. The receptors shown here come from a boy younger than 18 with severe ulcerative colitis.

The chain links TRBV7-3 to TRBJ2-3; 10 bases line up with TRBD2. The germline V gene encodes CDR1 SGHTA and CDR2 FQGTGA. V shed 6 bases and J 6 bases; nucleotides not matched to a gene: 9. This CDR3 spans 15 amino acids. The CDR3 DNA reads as TGTGCCAGCAGTCCTAGCGGGGGAACCCCCGATACGCAGTATTTT. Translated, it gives CASSPSGGTPDTQYF. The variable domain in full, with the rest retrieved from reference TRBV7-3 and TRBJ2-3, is GAGVSQTPSNKVTEKGKYVELRCDPISGHTALYWYRQSLGQGPEFLIYFQGTGAADDSGLPNDRFFAVRPEGSVSTLKIQRTERGDSAVYLCASSPSGGTPDTQYFGPGTRLTVL.

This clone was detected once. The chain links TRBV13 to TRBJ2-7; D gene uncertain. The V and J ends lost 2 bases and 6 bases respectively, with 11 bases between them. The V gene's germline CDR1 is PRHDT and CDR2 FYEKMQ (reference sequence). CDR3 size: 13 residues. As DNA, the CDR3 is TGTGCCAGCAGCTTAACTGATACGGCCGAGCAGTACTTC. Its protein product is CASSLTDTAEQYF.

DNA of the CDR3: TGTGCCACCAGCGGCACAGTGGGCACTGAAGCTTTCTTT. Encoded protein: CATSGTVGTEAFF. The chain combines TRBV15 with TRBJ1-1; D not resolved. Germline loops: CDR1 LNHNV, CDR2 YYDKDF (reference sequence). This CDR3 is 13 amino acids long. The germline V and J ends were trimmed by 5 bases and 4 bases, with 11 bases remaining between them.

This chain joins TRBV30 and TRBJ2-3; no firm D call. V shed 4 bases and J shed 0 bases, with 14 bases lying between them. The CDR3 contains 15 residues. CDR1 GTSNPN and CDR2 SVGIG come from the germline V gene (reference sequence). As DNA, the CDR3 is TGTGCCTGGAAACTCCACGCAACTAGCACAGATACGCAGTATTTT. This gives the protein CAWKLHATSTDTQYF.

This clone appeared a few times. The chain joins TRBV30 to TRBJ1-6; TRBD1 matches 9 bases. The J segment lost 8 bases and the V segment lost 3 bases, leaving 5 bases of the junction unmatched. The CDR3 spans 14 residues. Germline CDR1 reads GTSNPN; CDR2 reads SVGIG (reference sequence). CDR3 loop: CAWSSGQGYSPLHF. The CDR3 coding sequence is TGTGCCTGGAGCTCGGGACAGGGCTATTCACCCCTCCACTTT.

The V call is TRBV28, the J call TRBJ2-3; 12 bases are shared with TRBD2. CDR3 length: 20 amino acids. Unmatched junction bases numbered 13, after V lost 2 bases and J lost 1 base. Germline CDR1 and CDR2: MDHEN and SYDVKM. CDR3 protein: CASSLTGLQTSGGRTDTQYF. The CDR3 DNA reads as TGTGCCAGCAGTTTAACCGGACTCCAGACTAGCGGGGGACGCACAGATACGCAGTATTTT.

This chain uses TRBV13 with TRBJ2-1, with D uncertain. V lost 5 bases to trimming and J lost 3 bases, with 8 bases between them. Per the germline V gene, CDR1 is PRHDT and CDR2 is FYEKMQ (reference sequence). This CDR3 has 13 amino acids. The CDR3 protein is CASSPVYYNEQFF. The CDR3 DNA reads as TGTGCCAGCAGCCCAGTCTACTACAATGAGCAGTTCTTC.

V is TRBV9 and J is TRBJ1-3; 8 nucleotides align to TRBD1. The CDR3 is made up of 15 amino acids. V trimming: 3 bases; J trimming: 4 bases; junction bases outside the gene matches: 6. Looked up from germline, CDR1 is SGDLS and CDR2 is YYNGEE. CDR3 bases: TGTGCCAGCAGCGCCCCGGACAGGGTCGGAAACACCATATATTTT. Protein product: CASSAPDRVGNTIYF.

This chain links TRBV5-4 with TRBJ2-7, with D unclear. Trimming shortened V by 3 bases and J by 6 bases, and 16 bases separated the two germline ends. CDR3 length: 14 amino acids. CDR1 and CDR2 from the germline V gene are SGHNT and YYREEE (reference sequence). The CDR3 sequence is CASSSPMDPSEQYF. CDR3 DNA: TGTGCCAGCAGCTCCCCGATGGACCCCTCCGAGCAGTACTTC.

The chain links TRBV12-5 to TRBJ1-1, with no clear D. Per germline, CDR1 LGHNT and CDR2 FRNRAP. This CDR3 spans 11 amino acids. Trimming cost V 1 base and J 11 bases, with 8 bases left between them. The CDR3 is CASGLGLGAFF. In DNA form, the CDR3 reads TGTGCTAGTGGTTTGGGACTTGGGGCTTTCTTT.

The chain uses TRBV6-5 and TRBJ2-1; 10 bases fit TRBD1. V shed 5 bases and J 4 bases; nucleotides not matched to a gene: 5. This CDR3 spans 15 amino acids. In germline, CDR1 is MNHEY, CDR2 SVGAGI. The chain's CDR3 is CASSKDRGEYNEQFF. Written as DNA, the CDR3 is TGTGCCAGCAGTAAGGACAGGGGGGAATACAATGAGCAGTTCTTC.

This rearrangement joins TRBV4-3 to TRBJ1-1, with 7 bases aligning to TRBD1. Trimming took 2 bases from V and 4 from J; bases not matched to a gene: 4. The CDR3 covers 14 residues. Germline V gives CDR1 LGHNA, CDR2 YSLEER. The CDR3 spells CASSQTDRVTEAFF. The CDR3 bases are TGCGCCAGCAGCCAAACTGACAGGGTCACTGAAGCTTTCTTT.

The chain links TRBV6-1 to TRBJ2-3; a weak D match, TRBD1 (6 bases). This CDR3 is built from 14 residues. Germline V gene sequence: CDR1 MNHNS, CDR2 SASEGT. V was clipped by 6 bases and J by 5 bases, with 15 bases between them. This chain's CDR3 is CASRPRGRGDTQYF. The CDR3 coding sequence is TGTGCCAGCAGACCCAGGGGCCGGGGAGATACGCAGTATTTT.

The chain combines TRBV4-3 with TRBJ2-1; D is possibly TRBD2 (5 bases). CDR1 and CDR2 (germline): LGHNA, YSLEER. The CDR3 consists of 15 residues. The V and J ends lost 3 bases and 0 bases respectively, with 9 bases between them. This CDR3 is CASSHGLSSYNEQFF. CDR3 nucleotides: TGCGCCAGCAGCCACGGACTGAGCTCCTACAATGAGCAGTTCTTC.

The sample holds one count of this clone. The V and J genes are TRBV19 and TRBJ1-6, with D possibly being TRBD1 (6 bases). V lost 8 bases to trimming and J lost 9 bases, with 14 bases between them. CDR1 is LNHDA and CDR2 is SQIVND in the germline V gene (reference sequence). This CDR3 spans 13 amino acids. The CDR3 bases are TGTGCCAGTTCTCAGGGGCTAGGTTCACCCCTCCACTTT. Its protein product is CASSQGLGSPLHF. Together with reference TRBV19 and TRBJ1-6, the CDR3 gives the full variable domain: DGGITQSPKYLFRKEGQNVTLSCEQNLNHDAMYWYRQDPGQGLRLIYYSQIVNDFQKGDIAEGYSVSREKKESFPLTVTSAQKNPTAFYLCASSQGLGSPLHFGNGTRLTVT.

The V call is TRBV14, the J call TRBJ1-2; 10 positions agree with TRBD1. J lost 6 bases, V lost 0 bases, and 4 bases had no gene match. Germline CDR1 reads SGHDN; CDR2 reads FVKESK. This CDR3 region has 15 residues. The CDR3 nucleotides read TGTGCCAGCAGCCAAGATAGGACAGGGGGAAATGGCTACACCTTC. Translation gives CASSQDRTGGNGYTF.

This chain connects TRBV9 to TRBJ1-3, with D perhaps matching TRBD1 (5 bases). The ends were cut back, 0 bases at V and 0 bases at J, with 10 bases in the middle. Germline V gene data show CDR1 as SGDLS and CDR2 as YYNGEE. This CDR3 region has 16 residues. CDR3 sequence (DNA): TGTGCCAGCAGCGTAGAAATCGGACACTCTGGAAACACCATATATTTT. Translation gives CASSVEIGHSGNTIYF.

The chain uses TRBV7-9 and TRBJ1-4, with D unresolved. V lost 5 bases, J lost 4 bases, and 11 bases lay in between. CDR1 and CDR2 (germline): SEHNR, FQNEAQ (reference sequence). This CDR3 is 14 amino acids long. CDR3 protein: CASSQGRGNEKLFF. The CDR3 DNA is TGTGCCAGCAGCCAAGGACGGGGTAATGAAAAACTGTTTTTT.

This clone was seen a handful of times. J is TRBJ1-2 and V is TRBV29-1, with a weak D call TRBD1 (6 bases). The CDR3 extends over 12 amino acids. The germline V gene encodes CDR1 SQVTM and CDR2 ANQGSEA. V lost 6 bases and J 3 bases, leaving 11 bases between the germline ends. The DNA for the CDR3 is TGCAGCGTGACCGGGACACACTATGGCTACACCTTC. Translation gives CSVTGTHYGYTF.

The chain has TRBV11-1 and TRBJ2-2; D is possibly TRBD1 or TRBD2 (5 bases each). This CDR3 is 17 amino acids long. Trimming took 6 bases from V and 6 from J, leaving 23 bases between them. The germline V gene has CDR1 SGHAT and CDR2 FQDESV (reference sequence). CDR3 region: CASSHLTWAGTSGELFF. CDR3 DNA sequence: TGTGCCAGCAGTCATCTCACTTGGGCAGGGACGTCCGGGGAGCTGTTTTTT.

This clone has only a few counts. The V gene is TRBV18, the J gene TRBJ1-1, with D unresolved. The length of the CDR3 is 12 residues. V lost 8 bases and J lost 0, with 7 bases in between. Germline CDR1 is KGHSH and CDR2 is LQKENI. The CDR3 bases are TGTGCCAGCCGAGAGATGAACACTGAAGCTTTCTTT. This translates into CASREMNTEAFF.

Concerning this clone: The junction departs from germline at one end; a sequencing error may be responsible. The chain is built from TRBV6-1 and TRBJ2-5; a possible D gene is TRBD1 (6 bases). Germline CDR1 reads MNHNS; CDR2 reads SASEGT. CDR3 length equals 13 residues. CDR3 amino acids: CASCDRTQETQYF. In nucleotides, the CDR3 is TGTGCCAGCTGTGACAGGACACAAGAGACCCAGTACTTC.